One sample yielded the 18 T cell receptor beta chains listed below, sequenced in a study of cytotoxic CD8 clonotypes in ibrutinib-treated CLL. Data came from immunoSEQ multiplex PCR; TCRdb stores just in-frame clones and leaves some out. The table lists 300,000 to 350,000 clones, around four fifths of them singletons. The material was PBMCs, obtained before ibrutinib treatment. Receptors were obtained from a human donor with chronic lymphocytic leukemia.

The chain uses TRBV25-1 and TRBJ2-1; TRBD2 matches at 8 bases. The CDR3 loop spans 17 amino acids. From germline, CDR1 is MGHDK and CDR2 SYGVNS. V shed 6 bases, J shed 9 bases, and the junction held 19 bases outside the gene matches. The CDR3 is CASSAALGTRQDVEQFF. The CDR3 DNA sequence: TGTGCCAGCAGCGCCGCCCTCGGGACTAGGCAGGATGTTGAGCAGTTCTTC.

V is TRBV7-2 and J is TRBJ1-1, with 7 bases identical to TRBD1. CDR1 and CDR2 (germline): SGHTA, FQGNSA. J was trimmed by 4 bases and V by 3 bases; bases with no gene match: 5. The CDR3 is made up of 14 amino acids. This CDR3 is CASSFDRVVTEAFF. Here the CDR3 DNA reads TGTGCCAGCAGCTTTGACAGGGTTGTCACTGAAGCTTTCTTT.

This chain links TRBV9 with TRBJ2-3; 7 bases line up with TRBD2. Germline values: CDR1 SGDLS, CDR2 YYNGEE. The trim removed 1 base at V and 2 bases at J, leaving 7 bases unmatched. The CDR3 is 16 amino acids. In DNA, the CDR3 is TGTGCCAGCAGCGTAAGTTTGCGGGAGTCCACAGATACGCAGTATTTT. Translated: CASSVSLRESTDTQYF.

This clone was observed a handful of times. The chain employs TRBV6-6 and TRBJ2-2; no firm D call. Germline V gene sequence: CDR1 MNHNY, CDR2 SVGAGI (reference sequence). Trimming stripped 6 bases from V and 0 bases from J, with 5 bases between. The CDR3 is 13 amino acids. CDR3 DNA: TGTGCCAGCAGAGACACGAACACCGGGGAGCTGTTTTTT. Its translation is CASRDTNTGELFF.

The CDR3: CASIKQGYYEQYF. DNA of the CDR3: TGTGCCAGCATCAAACAGGGTTATTACGAGCAGTACTTC. V and J are TRBV28 and TRBJ2-7; D may be TRBD1 (6 bases). The ends were cut back, 7 bases at V and 4 bases at J, with 14 bases in the middle. From germline, CDR1 is MDHEN and CDR2 SYDVKM. This CDR3 comprises 13 residues.

This chain joins TRBV28 and TRBJ1-2; TRBD1 is a possible D gene (5 bases). Germline V gene data show CDR1 as MDHEN and CDR2 as SYDVKM. The CDR3 is 12 amino acids. V gave up 5 bases and J gave up 2 bases, with 6 bases separating them. The CDR3 sequence: CASSRQNYGYTF. Written as DNA, the CDR3 is TGTGCCAGCAGTCGACAGAACTATGGCTACACCTTC.

The chain joins TRBV4-2 to TRBJ1-5, with 9 nucleotides matching TRBD1. Germline CDR1 and CDR2: LGHNA and YNFKEQ. Unmatched junction bases numbered 3, after V lost 5 bases and J lost 4 bases. The length of the CDR3 is 14 residues. The CDR3 sequence is CASSYDRGNQPQHF. In DNA form, the CDR3 reads TGTGCCAGCAGCTACGACAGGGGGAATCAGCCCCAGCATTTT.

The chain employs TRBV9 and TRBJ2-1, with D unclear. Per the germline V gene, CDR1 is SGDLS and CDR2 is YYNGEE. The CDR3 totals 13 residues. The V and J ends lost 4 bases and 7 bases respectively, with 12 bases between them. CDR3 loop: CASSPTSRNEQFF. The CDR3 nucleotides read TGTGCCAGCAGCCCAACCAGTCGGAATGAGCAGTTCTTC.

The chain recombines TRBV9 with TRBJ2-5; 7 nucleotides line up with TRBD2. The CDR3 length is 15 residues. Losses at the gene ends were 4 bases for V and 6 bases for J; bases not matched to a gene: 12. From germline, CDR1 is SGDLS and CDR2 YYNGEE. CDR3 DNA: TGTGCCAGCAGCCCGGGTGAGGGCGGGAGAAAGACCCAGTACTTC. This translates into CASSPGEGGRKTQYF.

The chain is built from TRBV6-5 and TRBJ2-7, with D perhaps TRBD1 or TRBD2 (6 bases each). Germline lookup yields CDR1 MNHEY and CDR2 SVGAGI. Trimming removed 0 bases at V and 4 bases at J, with 16 bases between. This CDR3 has 16 residues. CDR3 DNA: TGTGCCAGCAGTTACTCTACGGGGGCGGACTTGTACGAGCAGTACTTC. Translated: CASSYSTGADLYEQYF.

In its sample, this clone was seen once. The rearrangement links TRBV6-1 to TRBJ2-1; unclear D gene. With 2 bases removed from V and 9 bases from J, the gap between germline ends came to 14 bases. Germline V CDR1 and CDR2: MNHNS, SASEGT. The CDR3 covers 14 residues. CDR3 loop: CASSESPPLGEQFF. For the CDR3, the DNA is TGTGCCAGCAGTGAATCCCCCCCGCTTGGTGAGCAGTTCTTC.

The CDR3 coding sequence is TGTGCCAGCAGTTTCACGGACAGTTTAGGTACGCAGTATTTT. Amino acids: CASSFTDSLGTQYF. V and J are TRBV27 and TRBJ2-3; the D gene is possibly TRBD1 (6 bases). Per germline, CDR1 MNHEY and CDR2 SMNVEV (reference sequence). The CDR3 runs to 14 residues. Trimming took 3 bases from V and 8 from J, leaving 15 bases between them.

This clone has ten or more counts. The DNA for the CDR3 is TGTGCCAGCAGTTATATTCTGGACTGGAACTATGGCTACACCTTC. Residues: CASSYILDWNYGYTF. This chain connects TRBV14 to TRBJ1-2; D gene uncertain. The germline V gene encodes CDR1 SGHDN and CDR2 FVKESK. Trimming took off 6 bases at V and 2 bases at J, with 16 bases between the two ends. This CDR3 has 15 residues.

V gene TRBV5-4 combines with J gene TRBJ2-1; no definite D call. The CDR3 has 11 amino acids. Germline CDR1 SGHNT, CDR2 YYREEE (reference sequence). Trimming stripped 0 bases from V and 14 bases from J, with 9 bases between. The CDR3 region has the DNA TGTGCCAGCAGCTTGGAAACTGATGAGTTCTTC. Translation gives CASSLETDEFF.

The V call is TRBV15, the J call TRBJ1-1; D gene uncertain. V lost 1 base to trimming and J lost 0 bases, with 6 bases between them. Germline V gene data show CDR1 as LNHNV and CDR2 as YYDKDF (reference sequence). CDR3 size: 14 residues. In DNA form, the CDR3 reads TGTGCCACCAGCAGAGGGCGAGTGAACACTGAAGCTTTCTTT. Encoded protein: CATSRGRVNTEAFF.

The rearrangement links TRBV7-9 to TRBJ2-4; maybe TRBD1 (6 bases). With 5 bases removed from V and 8 bases from J, the gap between germline ends came to 16 bases. The CDR3 spans 14 residues. Germline values: CDR1 SEHNR, CDR2 FQNEAQ (reference sequence). The DNA of the CDR3 is TGTGCCAGCAGCACACAAACAGGGAAACACATTCAGTACTTC. It translates to CASSTQTGKHIQYF.

V usage is TRBV25-1 and J usage is TRBJ2-1; 8 bases agree with TRBD2. The J segment lost 10 bases and the V segment lost 3 bases, leaving 5 bases of the junction unmatched. There are 13 residues in the CDR3. CDR1 is MGHDK and CDR2 is SYGVNS in the germline V gene. The CDR3 loop reads CASSDSAGGEQFF. CDR3 nucleotide sequence: TGTGCCAGCAGTGACTCTGCGGGAGGAGAGCAGTTCTTC.

The rearrangement uses TRBV6-5 and TRBJ2-3; TRBD2 is a possible D gene (5 bases). CDR1 MNHEY and CDR2 SVGAGI come from the germline V gene. The CDR3 runs to 15 residues. V lost 2 bases, J lost 2 bases, and 11 bases lay in between. The CDR3 DNA reads as TGTGCCAGCAGTTACGAGGGCAAGTTCACAGATACGCAGTATTTT. The encoded protein is CASSYEGKFTDTQYF.